The rows below give T cell receptor beta chains drawn from one sample of a study of blood T cell repertoires in COVID-19. Sequenced by immunoSEQ multiplex PCR; TCRdb stores in-frame clones only, minus some. The top ten clones hold less than 1.5% of a sample with 90,000 to 120,000 clones, under 95% of them seen once. The specimen was peripheral blood. The receptor set was obtained from a woman under 40 with acute or convalescent COVID-19. Both conserved end residues are part of each CDR3. Fields, in order: V gene, CDR3 length, D gene, clone size, J gene, CDR3 protein, CDR3 DNA. A D gene is named only where the DNA matches it firmly. For some rows the clone size is stated as once, few or many, or as a class when expanded; others skip it.

v_call: TRBV19
cdr3_length: 22
d_call: TRBD2
clone_size: NA
j_call: TRBJ2-3
cdr3_aa: CASSPRLDPGLAGGPKTDTQYF
cdr3_nt: TGTGCCAGTAGTCCTCGCCTCGATCCGGGACTAGCGGGAGGGCCGAAAACAGATACGCAGTATTTT

v_call: TRBV5-4
cdr3_length: 15
d_call: NA
clone_size: NA
j_call: TRBJ2-2
cdr3_aa: CASSVGTTNTGELFF
cdr3_nt: TGTGCCAGCAGCGTAGGGACAACGAACACCGGGGAGCTGTTTTTT

v_call: TRBV11-3
cdr3_length: 13
d_call: NA
clone_size: NA
j_call: TRBJ1-1
cdr3_aa: CASSARRDTEAFF
cdr3_nt: TGTGCCAGCAGCGCCCGTCGGGACACTGAAGCTTTCTTT

v_call: TRBV27
cdr3_length: 14
d_call: NA
clone_size: NA
j_call: TRBJ1-4
cdr3_aa: CASSLSTGGEKLFF
cdr3_nt: TGTGCCAGCAGTTTATCGACCGGGGGTGAAAAACTGTTTTTT

v_call: TRBV24-1
cdr3_length: 19
d_call: TRBD2
clone_size: NA
j_call: TRBJ2-3
cdr3_aa: CATSDPQGSAGGPADTQYF
cdr3_nt: TGTGCCACCAGTGATCCTCAGGGATCAGCGGGGGGGCCAGCAGATACGCAGTATTTT

v_call: TRBV5-1
cdr3_length: 15
d_call: TRBD2
clone_size: NA
j_call: TRBJ2-1
cdr3_aa: CASSPTSGSFYEQFF
cdr3_nt: TGCGCCAGCAGCCCGACTAGCGGGAGTTTCTATGAGCAGTTCTTC

v_call: TRBV28
cdr3_length: 16
d_call: TRBD1
clone_size: NA
j_call: TRBJ2-7
cdr3_aa: CASSPHGTGAYYEQYF
cdr3_nt: TGTGCCAGCAGTCCCCACGGGACAGGCGCCTACTACGAGCAGTACTTC

v_call: TRBV2
cdr3_length: 12
d_call: NA
clone_size: NA
j_call: TRBJ2-3
cdr3_aa: CASRGLEGAQYF
cdr3_nt: TGTGCCAGCAGGGGGCTAGAAGGGGCGCAGTATTTT

v_call: TRBV6-4
cdr3_length: 18
d_call: NA
clone_size: NA
j_call: TRBJ2-6
cdr3_aa: CASSVRFGGPQGANVLTF
cdr3_nt: TGTGCCAGCAGTGTAAGGTTTGGGGGCCCGCAAGGGGCCAACGTCCTGACTTTC

v_call: TRBV3-1/TRBV3-2
cdr3_length: 16
d_call: NA
clone_size: few
j_call: TRBJ2-7
cdr3_aa: CASSRGYGGGTYEQYF
cdr3_nt: TGTGCCAGCAGCCGAGGGTACGGCGGGGGCACCTACGAGCAGTACTTC

v_call: TRBV27
cdr3_length: 18
d_call: TRBD1
clone_size: NA
j_call: TRBJ2-1
cdr3_aa: CASSFYYRGSQSGNEQFF
cdr3_nt: TGTGCCAGCAGTTTCTACTACAGGGGGTCTCAGTCGGGGAATGAGCAGTTCTTC

v_call: TRBV5-4
cdr3_length: 17
d_call: NA
clone_size: NA
j_call: TRBJ2-7
cdr3_aa: CASSHKGGSSSTFEQYF
cdr3_nt: TGTGCCAGCAGCCACAAGGGCGGGTCTAGTTCGACTTTCGAGCAGTACTTC

v_call: TRBV19
cdr3_length: 13
d_call: NA
clone_size: NA
j_call: TRBJ2-1
cdr3_aa: CASTPGAYNEQFF
cdr3_nt: TGTGCCAGTACCCCAGGGGCCTACAATGAGCAGTTCTTC

v_call: TRBV4-1
cdr3_length: 14
d_call: NA
clone_size: NA
j_call: TRBJ2-2
cdr3_aa: CASSQDLRTGELFF
cdr3_nt: TGCGCCAGCAGCCAAGATCTAAGAACCGGGGAGCTGTTTTTT

v_call: TRBV11-1
cdr3_length: 16
d_call: NA
clone_size: once
j_call: TRBJ2-2
cdr3_aa: CASSSADNPFIGELFF
cdr3_nt: TGTGCCAGCAGCTCCGCGGACAACCCTTTTATCGGGGAGCTGTTTTTT

v_call: TRBV10-3
cdr3_length: 15
d_call: TRBD2
clone_size: NA
j_call: TRBJ2-7
cdr3_aa: CAISGGLAGRGEQYF
cdr3_nt: TGTGCCATCAGTGGGGGACTAGCGGGACGGGGCGAGCAGTACTTC

v_call: TRBV4-1
cdr3_length: 17
d_call: TRBD1
clone_size: NA
j_call: TRBJ2-5
cdr3_aa: CASSHVTGGAYEETQYF
cdr3_nt: TGCGCCAGCAGCCACGTGACAGGGGGCGCTTACGAAGAGACCCAGTACTTC

v_call: TRBV11-2
cdr3_length: 15
d_call: TRBD1
clone_size: NA
j_call: TRBJ1-6
cdr3_aa: CASSVRGAHNSPLHF
cdr3_nt: TGTGCCAGCAGCGTCAGGGGGGCCCATAATTCACCCCTCCACTTT

v_call: TRBV15
cdr3_length: 15
d_call: NA
clone_size: NA
j_call: TRBJ1-4
cdr3_aa: CATSRVRGTNEKLFF
cdr3_nt: TGTGCCACCAGCAGAGTCAGGGGTACTAATGAAAAACTGTTTTTT

v_call: TRBV12-3/TRBV12-4
cdr3_length: 12
d_call: NA
clone_size: once
j_call: TRBJ2-2
cdr3_aa: CASHRVTGELFF
cdr3_nt: TGTGCCAGCCACAGGGTCACCGGGGAGCTGTTTTTT